These T cell receptor beta chains were read from a single sample in a study of cytomegalovirus exposure and HLA in healthy donors. Here immunoSEQ multiplex PCR was the method, and the copy in TCRdb shows in-frame clones only, minus some. The sample includes about 260,000 clones, about 92% of them seen just once. Sequencing was carried out using PBMCs. These receptors were collected from a woman in her twenties or thirties in good health and CMV-seronegative. Each CDR3 is given with its conserved first and last residue. D genes are given only for firm matches. Clone size is not always given. Where it is, it says once, few, many or a class for expanded clones.

D,J,V,size,CDR3,DNA
.,TRBJ1-2,TRBV5-4,.,CASSLKGSYGYTF,TGTGCCAGCAGCTTAAAGGGTTCCTATGGCTACACCTTC
TRBD2,TRBJ2-1,TRBV15,.,CATRSTQSGRGDEQFF,TGTGCCACCAGGTCTACTCAGAGCGGGAGAGGAGATGAGCAGTTCTTC
.,TRBJ2-2,TRBV6-1,once,CASSGSNTGELFF,TGTGCCAGCAGTGGGTCGAACACCGGGGAGCTGTTTTTT
TRBD2,TRBJ2-1,TRBV7-3,.,CASSSQSGSSYNEQFF,TGTGCCAGCAGCTCGCAAAGCGGGAGCTCCTACAATGAGCAGTTCTTC
.,TRBJ1-4,TRBV2,.,CASTGSENEKLFF,TGTGCCAGCACCGGTAGTGAGAATGAAAAACTGTTTTTT
TRBD2,TRBJ2-1,TRBV4-2,.,CASSPREGTSGSNEQFF,TGTGCCAGCAGCCCCCGCGAAGGGACTAGCGGATCCAATGAGCAGTTCTTC
.,TRBJ2-7,TRBV6-5,.,CASSYNGEQYF,TGTGCCAGCAGTTATAACGGCGAGCAGTACTTC
.,TRBJ2-2,TRBV7-2,.,CASSGRYTGELFF,TGTGCCAGCAGCGGGAGATACACCGGGGAGCTGTTTTTT
TRBD2,TRBJ2-1,TRBV2,.,CASIRTSGRENEQFF,TGTGCCAGCATCAGGACTAGCGGGAGGGAAAATGAGCAGTTCTTC
.,TRBJ1-4,TRBV6-6,.,CASRVEGGAEKLFF,TGTGCCAGCAGGGTAGAGGGAGGGGCCGAAAAACTGTTTTTT
TRBD1,TRBJ2-7,TRBV5-1,.,CASSTDRPYEQYF,TGCGCCAGCAGTACGGACAGGCCCTACGAGCAGTACTTC
.,TRBJ2-5,TRBV7-2,.,CASSKGWETQYF,TGTGCCAGCAGCAAAGGATGGGAGACCCAGTACTTC
.,TRBJ2-2,TRBV30,.,CAWYSGELFF,TGTGCCTGGTACTCCGGGGAGCTGTTTTTT
.,TRBJ2-2,TRBV6-1,.,CASSFPVGPGELFF,TGTGCCAGCAGCTTCCCTGTGGGCCCCGGGGAGCTGTTTTTT
.,TRBJ2-3,TRBV5-4,.,CASTLGPGASTDTQYF,TGTGCCAGCACCCTCGGTCCGGGGGCGTCTACAGATACGCAGTATTTT
.,TRBJ1-5,TRBV27,.,CASSRSGWIDQPQHF,TGTGCCAGCAGTCGGTCAGGGTGGATAGATCAGCCCCAGCATTTT
TRBD1,TRBJ2-7,TRBV9,.,CASSVQGASHEQYF,TGTGCCAGCAGCGTACAGGGGGCGAGTCACGAGCAGTACTTC
.,TRBJ2-6,TRBV19,.,CASSIQGSGANVLTF,TGTGCCAGTAGTATACAGGGTTCCGGGGCCAACGTCCTGACTTTC
.,TRBJ1-5,TRBV7-8,.,CASSLGRTGTNNQPQHF,TGTGCCAGCAGCTTAGGAAGGACCGGGACAAATAATCAGCCCCAGCATTTT
.,TRBJ2-5,TRBV5-1,once,CASRRGQQYQETQYF,TGCGCCAGCAGAAGGGGACAACAGTACCAAGAGACCCAGTACTTC
TRBD2,TRBJ2-2,TRBV28,.,CASSSALGLPSGELFF,TGTGCCAGCAGTTCCGCCCTGGGACTACCCTCCGGGGAGCTGTTTTTT
.,TRBJ2-7,TRBV18,.,CASSPGSYEQYF,TGTGCCAGCTCACCGGGCTCCTACGAGCAGTACTTC
TRBD2,TRBJ2-7,TRBV19,.,CASSRVAGPYEQYF,TGTGCCAGTAGTAGGGTAGCGGGGCCATACGAGCAGTACTTC
TRBD1,TRBJ1-2,TRBV28,few,CASSLVTGGAHYGYTF,TGTGCCAGCAGTTTAGTCACAGGGGGCGCTCATTATGGCTACACCTTC
TRBD1,TRBJ1-5,TRBV28,.,CATSLQGSNQPQHF,TGTGCCACCAGTCTACAGGGGAGCAATCAGCCCCAGCATTTT
.,TRBJ2-7,TRBV4-3,.,CASSQDLYAGTVSYEQYF,TGCGCCAGCAGCCAAGATCTATACGCCGGGACTGTGTCCTACGAGCAGTACTTC
.,TRBJ2-1,TRBV9,.,CASGSVGASSYNEQFF,TGTGCCAGCGGGTCTGTGGGGGCTAGCTCCTACAATGAGCAGTTCTTC
.,TRBJ2-1,TRBV28,.,CASSLYGRGSAAYNEQFF,TGTGCCAGCAGTTTATATGGGCGTGGGTCAGCGGCCTACAATGAGCAGTTCTTC
.,TRBJ1-1,TRBV18,.,CASSPSGVTEAFF,TGTGCCAGCTCACCTTCAGGGGTTACTGAAGCTTTCTTT
TRBD1,TRBJ2-1,TRBV30,.,CAWSVQGGEQFF,TGTGCCTGGAGTGTACAGGGGGGTGAGCAGTTCTTC
.,TRBJ1-5,TRBV27,.,CASSLSGAYRAAQPQHF,TGTGCCAGCAGTTTAAGTGGGGCTTACAGGGCGGCTCAGCCCCAGCATTTT
TRBD1,TRBJ2-2,TRBV7-8,.,CASSQGQAHPFTGELFF,TGTGCCAGCAGTCAAGGACAGGCCCACCCATTTACCGGGGAGCTGTTTTTT
.,TRBJ1-5,TRBV28,once,CASSPHTGGAGQPQHF,TGTGCCAGCAGTCCCCACACGGGGGGAGCTGGGCAGCCCCAGCATTTT
TRBD2,TRBJ2-1,TRBV6-1,.,CASSAVAGEQFF,TGTGCCAGCAGCGCAGTAGCGGGTGAGCAGTTCTTC
.,TRBJ2-7,TRBV9,.,CASSVGVSEQYF,TGTGCCAGCAGCGTAGGAGTCTCCGAGCAGTACTTC
TRBD2,TRBJ2-5,TRBV7-2,few,CASSPQLAGGETQYF,TGTGCCAGCAGCCCTCAACTAGCGGGAGGGGAGACCCAGTACTTC
.,TRBJ2-3,TRBV29-1,.,CSPGSVFLAPERSTDTQYF,TGCAGCCCCGGCAGCGTTTTCTTAGCGCCGGAGCGGAGCACAGATACGCAGTATTTT
TRBD1,TRBJ2-7,TRBV11-3,few,CASSSRGSSYEQYF,TGTGCCAGCAGCTCCAGGGGGAGCTCCTACGAGCAGTACTTC
.,TRBJ2-7,TRBV7-9,.,CASSEALVGHEQYF,TGTGCCAGCAGTGAGGCGTTGGTGGGCCACGAGCAGTACTTC